The 9 T cell receptor beta chains in this list originate from one sample, sequenced in a study of T cell responses to AZD1222 COVID-19 vaccine. The protocol was immunoSEQ multiplex PCR, while the TCRdb copy is restricted to in-frame clones and leaves out a portion. The sample gives 80,000 to 95,000 clones, around 92% of which show up once; roughly 4.9% is in the top ten. The source material was peripheral blood, sampled on day 0 of AZD1222 vaccination. Receptors originate from an adult in good health.

V gene TRBV28 combines with J gene TRBJ2-7; D is tentatively TRBD1 or TRBD2 (5 bases each). V was cut by 2 bases and J by 5 bases, with 7 bases left in between. The CDR3 contains 12 residues. Germline CDR1 reads MDHEN; CDR2 reads SYDVKM. The CDR3 DNA follows: TGTGCCAGCAGTTTACGAGGGGACGAGCAGTACTTC. Translating it yields CASSLRGDEQYF.

By proportion, this clone is medium-sized. This chain links TRBV7-9 with TRBJ1-3; D is uncertain. The CDR3 runs to 12 residues. Germline values: CDR1 SEHNR, CDR2 FQNEAQ (reference sequence). V lost 0 bases, J lost 4 bases, and 1 base lay in between. The CDR3 loop is CASSLAGNTIYF. The CDR3 DNA follows: TGTGCCAGCAGCTTAGCCGGAAACACCATATATTTT.

This clone showed up just once. CDR3 amino acids: CASHRGASYNEQFF. For the CDR3, the DNA is TGTGCCAGCCACCGGGGCGCTTCCTACAATGAGCAGTTCTTC. This chain connects TRBV19 to TRBJ2-1; the D gene could be TRBD1 or TRBD2 (5 bases each). Trimming removed 9 bases at V and 1 base at J, with 13 bases between. The CDR3 is made up of 14 amino acids. Germline V lookup: CDR1 LNHDA, CDR2 SQIVND (reference sequence).

The chain is built from TRBV4-1 and TRBJ2-2, with TRBD1 as a possible D gene (6 bases). Germline V gene sequence: CDR1 MGHRA, CDR2 YSYEKL. This CDR3 has 17 residues. V was pared by 0 bases and J by 2 bases, with 13 bases between. The CDR3 sequence is CASSQDPNRVNTGELFF. As DNA, the CDR3 is TGCGCCAGCAGCCAAGACCCCAACAGGGTTAACACCGGGGAGCTGTTTTTT.

This sequence joins TRBV29-1 and TRBJ2-1; D not certain. V lost 0 bases to trimming and J lost 3 bases, with 9 bases between them. Germline-derived CDR1 and CDR2 are SQVTM and ANQGSEA. The CDR3 is 14 residues long. CDR3 region: CSVEDLGFYNEQFF. The CDR3 DNA follows: TGCAGCGTTGAAGATTTGGGGTTCTACAATGAGCAGTTCTTC.

V is TRBV28 and J is TRBJ1-2, with TRBD1 matching over 7 bases. Germline V gene lookup returns CDR1 MDHEN and CDR2 SYDVKM. The CDR3 spans 14 residues. Losses at the gene ends were 2 bases for V and 2 bases for J; bases not matched to a gene: 2. The CDR3 region is CASSLVDRNYGYTF. CDR3 DNA: TGTGCCAGCAGTTTAGTGGACAGGAACTATGGCTACACCTTC.

This chain connects TRBV11-3 to TRBJ2-5, with 8 bases lining up with TRBD2. V shed 1 base and J 2 bases; nucleotides not matched to a gene: 3. CDR1 and CDR2 (germline): SGHNT, YENEEA. The CDR3 runs to 15 residues. The CDR3 DNA is TGTGCCAGCAGCTTAGGTATAGCGGGGCAAGAGACCCAGTACTTC. The encoded protein is CASSLGIAGQETQYF.

This chain links TRBV5-1 with TRBJ2-7; D possibly corresponds to TRBD1 (6 bases). The V gene lost 4 bases and the J gene lost 0 bases, with 14 bases spanning the gap. Germline V gene sequence: CDR1 SGHRS, CDR2 YFSETQ. The CDR3 totals 15 residues. The CDR3 DNA reads TGCGCCAGCAGCCCGGGACACTGGAGCTCCTACGAGCAGTACTTC. Protein: CASSPGHWSSYEQYF.

V gene TRBV28 combines with J gene TRBJ2-5, with D tentatively TRBD1 or TRBD2 (6 bases each). This CDR3 has 14 amino acids. Germline loops: CDR1 MDHEN, CDR2 SYDVKM. V was pared by 6 bases and J by 0 bases, with 11 bases between. The CDR3 region is CASRPGGNQETQYF. CDR3 DNA sequence: TGTGCCAGCAGGCCCGGGGGCAACCAAGAGACCCAGTACTTC.